The 24 T cell receptor beta chains in this list originate from one sample, sequenced in a study of T cell repertoires in cytomegalovirus infection. TCRdb used MiXCR to reprocess the reads, holding one entry per CDR3 protein. The sample comprises approximately 320,000 distinct CDR3 sequences, 9.5% of which are singletons, and over 3.5% rests with the top ten. The source material was PBMCs. These receptors were taken from a human donor in good health (CMV status not recorded). Some clones in this sample may be carry-over from other donors' samples.

There are many counts of this clonotype. This chain links TRBV6-1 with TRBJ1-4; 9 bases fit TRBD1. The CDR3 is made up of 20 amino acids. Germline V CDR1 and CDR2: MNHNS, SASEGT. V shed 5 bases, J shed 0 bases, and the junction held 16 bases outside the gene matches. CDR3 amino acids: CASSRPLRDRVIATNEKLFF. CDR3 in DNA: TGTGCCAGCAGTAGACCTCTCCGGGACAGGGTAATTGCAACTAATGAAAAACTGTTTTTT.

This clonotype appeared many times. The chain recombines TRBV27 with TRBJ2-3; D not certain. The CDR3 spans 13 residues. The germline V and J ends were trimmed by 2 bases and 7 bases, with 10 bases remaining between them. Germline assignment: CDR1 MNHEY and CDR2 SMNVEV (reference sequence). As DNA, the CDR3 is TGTGCCAGCAGTTTAGCCCCGCCAAATACGCAGTATTTT. Amino acid sequence: CASSLAPPNTQYF.

This clonotype was detected ten times or more. The chain carries TRBV5-4 and TRBJ2-3; tentative D call: TRBD1 (5 bases). The germline CDR1 and CDR2 sequences are SGHNT and YYREEE (reference sequence). This CDR3 region has 15 residues. V was pared by 1 base and J by 2 bases, with 11 bases between. The CDR3 loop is CASSLRQGNTDTQYF. The CDR3 DNA sequence: TGTGCCAGCAGCTTGCGCCAGGGAAACACAGATACGCAGTATTTT.

This clonotype has at least ten counts. The J gene is TRBJ2-5, the V gene TRBV14; maybe TRBD1 (5 bases). Looked up from germline, CDR1 is SGHDN and CDR2 is FVKESK. The CDR3 covers 14 residues. V lost 4 bases, J lost 5 bases, and 14 bases lay in between. The CDR3 loop reads CASSPGRRAETQYF. For the CDR3, the DNA is TGTGCCAGCAGCCCCGGCCGCAGGGCGGAGACCCAGTACTTC.

This clonotype was recorded a few times. The genes are TRBV20-1 and TRBJ2-3, with a possible D match to TRBD1 (6 bases). Trimming shortened V by 2 bases and J by 6 bases, and 15 bases separated the two germline ends. The CDR3 is 14 amino acids. Germline V gene lookup returns CDR1 DFQATT and CDR2 SNEGSKA (reference sequence). This chain's CDR3 is CSARTGSGYDTQYF. CDR3 bases: TGCAGTGCTAGAACAGGGTCAGGATACGATACGCAGTATTTT.

This clonotype has a handful of counts. This chain connects TRBV6-2 or TRBV6-3 to TRBJ1-6; TRBD1 agrees at 7 bases. This CDR3 has 17 residues. In germline, CDR1 is MNHEY, CDR2 SVGEGT. J gave up 5 bases and V 4 bases, and 11 bases lay outside the gene matches. CDR3 sequence reads: CASSSPRDSRDNSPLHF. The CDR3 DNA follows: TGTGCCAGCAGTTCCCCTCGGGACAGCCGCGATAATTCACCCCTCCACTTT.

In this sample, this clonotype turned up once. A read error is possible here, since a much larger clone lies one base away. This sequence joins TRBV18 and TRBJ2-1; D may be TRBD2 (6 bases). Trimming cost V 6 bases and J 12 bases, with 27 bases left between them. CDR3 length: 16 amino acids. Per germline, CDR1 KGHSH and CDR2 LQKENI. The CDR3 region has the DNA TGTGCCAGCTCGCCTTTGGCAACGGTACGGGGGAGTGTGCAGTTCTTC. Residues: CASSPLATVRGSVQFF.

Only a few counts were recorded for this clonotype. V is TRBV6-5 and J is TRBJ1-1; D unclear. This CDR3 comprises 12 residues. Germline assignment: CDR1 MNHEY and CDR2 SVGAGI. The V gene lost 4 bases and the J gene lost 7 bases, with 10 bases spanning the gap. The CDR3 sequence: CASSFSTGEAFF. The DNA for the CDR3 is TGTGCCAGCAGTTTTTCGACGGGTGAAGCTTTCTTT.

This clonotype was counted ten times or more. The CDR3 coding sequence is TGTGCCAGCAGTTTATGGTCTAGCGGTTCATTCCAAGAGACCCAGTACTTC. Its translation: CASSLWSSGSFQETQYF. The V gene is TRBV28, the J gene TRBJ2-5; 7 bases align to TRBD2. The CDR3 length is 17 residues. Germline lookup yields CDR1 MDHEN and CDR2 SYDVKM. Trimming took 0 bases from V and 1 from J; bases not matched to a gene: 8.

V gene TRBV7-1 combines with J gene TRBJ1-4, with D perhaps TRBD1 (6 bases). TRBV7-1 is an ORF; its function is uncertain. The germline V and J ends were trimmed by 6 bases and 5 bases, with 13 bases remaining between them. The length of the CDR3 is 14 residues. The CDR3 DNA sequence: TGTGCCAGCAGTCCCGGACAGAGAAATGAAAAACTGTTTTTT. Translating it yields CASSPGQRNEKLFF.

This clonotype turned up a few times. This chain links TRBV12-3 or TRBV12-4 with TRBJ2-5; 14 bases line up with TRBD2. The CDR3 is 18 amino acids. V shed 3 bases, J shed 5 bases, and the junction held 11 bases outside the gene matches. The CDR3 DNA reads as TGTGCCAGCAGTTTTGGGCAGACTAGCGGGGGGGCCGGGGAGACCCAGTACTTC. This encodes CASSFGQTSGGAGETQYF.

This clonotype was recorded at least ten times. The chain carries TRBV7-2 and TRBJ1-5, with no clear D. The V end lost 5 bases, the J end lost 3 bases, and 5 bases lay between the germline ends. Germline CDR1 reads SGHTA; CDR2 reads FQGNSA. The CDR3 totals 12 residues. CDR3 DNA sequence: TGTGCCAGCAGCGCCCTCAATCAGCCCCAGCATTTT. It specifies CASSALNQPQHF.

This clonotype was observed a few times. The J gene is TRBJ2-7, the V gene TRBV7-3; D tentatively fits TRBD1 or TRBD2 (5 bases each). CDR3 length: 15 amino acids. The germline V gene encodes CDR1 SGHTA and CDR2 FQGTGA. Trimming shortened V by 5 bases and J by 3 bases, and 17 bases separated the two germline ends. The CDR3 DNA reads TGTGCCAGCAGCCCTTCCGGGACGGAGGTCTACGAGCAGTACTTC. This codes for CASSPSGTEVYEQYF.

Only a few counts were recorded for this clonotype. V and J are TRBV2 and TRBJ1-1, with D uncertain. The CDR3 sequence is 16 residues long. Germline V gene sequence: CDR1 SNHLY, CDR2 FYNNEI. Trimming took off 5 bases at V and 1 base at J, with 17 bases between the two ends. This chain's CDR3 is CASSSRLGRQNTEAFF. The DNA of the CDR3 is TGTGCCAGCAGTAGTCGGTTGGGCCGACAGAACACTGAAGCTTTCTTT.

This chain joins TRBV5-6 and TRBJ1-1, with D possibly TRBD1 on 5 matching bases. The CDR3 loop spans 13 amino acids. V lost 0 bases and J lost 6, with 9 bases in between. The V gene's germline CDR1 is SGHDT and CDR2 YYEEEE. The DNA for the CDR3 is TGTGCCAGCAGCTTGGGTTGGGGCGCTGAAGCTTTCTTT. It codes for CASSLGWGAEAFF.

The genes are TRBV5-6 and TRBJ2-1; 10 bases are a match to TRBD2. This CDR3 region has 17 residues. Unmatched junction bases numbered 9, after V lost 4 bases and J lost 2 bases. Per germline, CDR1 SGHDT and CDR2 YYEEEE. The CDR3 reads CASSLLAGEGPYNEQFF. The CDR3, as DNA: TGTGCCAGCAGCCTCCTAGCGGGAGAGGGGCCCTACAATGAGCAGTTCTTC.

This clonotype was found many times. This sequence joins TRBV28 and TRBJ2-7, with 7 bases lining up with TRBD2. V shed 3 bases, J shed 3 bases, and the junction held 17 bases outside the gene matches. In germline, CDR1 is MDHEN, CDR2 SYDVKM. This CDR3 has 18 amino acids. This chain's CDR3 is CASSFEASGSPRNYEQYF. The DNA for the CDR3 is TGTGCCAGCAGTTTCGAGGCTAGCGGCAGTCCAAGAAACTACGAGCAGTACTTC.

The sample holds a few counts of this clonotype. The chain joins TRBV11-3 to TRBJ2-2; D remains unclear. This CDR3 has 16 residues. CDR1 is SGHNT, CDR2 YENEEA, per germline. V was pared by 1 base and J by 6 bases, with 15 bases between. The CDR3: CASSLGDARTPGELFF. In DNA form, the CDR3 reads TGTGCCAGCAGCTTAGGAGACGCAAGAACCCCCGGGGAGCTGTTTTTT.

V usage is TRBV19 and J usage is TRBJ1-6, with a tentative D call TRBD1 (6 bases). CDR3 length: 15 amino acids. Trimming shortened V by 6 bases and J by 2 bases, and 11 bases separated the two germline ends. Germline V CDR1 and CDR2: LNHDA, SQIVND (reference sequence). The CDR3 region is CASRQQGTYNSPLHF. DNA of the CDR3: TGTGCCAGTAGGCAACAGGGAACCTATAATTCACCCCTCCACTTT.

The table lists this clonotype with many counts. This rearrangement joins TRBV27 to TRBJ2-2, with 9 bases aligning to TRBD1. CDR3 length equals 15 residues. CDR1 is MNHEY, CDR2 SMNVEV, per germline (reference sequence). V lost 3 bases, J lost 6 bases, and 5 bases stayed unmatched. The CDR3 DNA reads as TGTGCCAGCAGTTTCCCCCGGACAGGGGCCGGGGAGCTGTTTTTT. Translation gives CASSFPRTGAGELFF.

This clonotype appeared a few times. V usage is TRBV12-3 or TRBV12-4 and J usage is TRBJ1-4; 9 positions agree with TRBD1. V was pared by 6 bases and J by 4 bases, with 6 bases of the junction left unmatched. The length of the CDR3 is 15 residues. CDR3 protein: CASRPPGQGNEKLFF. The CDR3 bases are TGTGCCAGCAGACCCCCGGGACAGGGTAATGAAAAACTGTTTTTT.

The chain uses TRBV10-3 and TRBJ2-5; D gene unclear. V was pared by 2 bases and J by 4 bases, with 5 bases between. Germline V CDR1 and CDR2: ENHRY, SYGVKD. The CDR3 consists of 12 residues. CDR3 amino acids: CAISEDGETQYF. CDR3 coding DNA: TGTGCCATCAGTGAGGATGGAGAGACCCAGTACTTC.

The chain has TRBV20-1 and TRBJ2-5; 11 bases match TRBD1. The germline gives CDR1 DFQATT, CDR2 SNEGSKA (reference sequence). This CDR3 comprises 14 residues. J lost 4 bases, V lost 1 base, and 2 bases had no gene match. The CDR3 nucleotides are TGCAGTGCTAGAGGGACAGGGGGCTCAGAGACCCAGTACTTC. This gives the protein CSARGTGGSETQYF.

This clonotype was seen a few times. The chain combines TRBV7-3 with TRBJ1-5; no clear D gene. CDR3 length: 16 amino acids. V lost 5 bases and J 3 bases, leaving 17 bases between the germline ends. CDR1 is SGHTA and CDR2 is FQGTGA in the germline V gene. CDR3 nucleotide sequence: TGTGCCAGCAGCCCCCGAGGGTCGGGGAACAATCAGCCCCAGCATTTT. Translated: CASSPRGSGNNQPQHF. Combining the CDR3 with reference TRBV7-3 and TRBJ1-5 gives the whole variable domain GAGVSQTPSNKVTEKGKYVELRCDPISGHTALYWYRQSLGQGPEFLIYFQGTGAADDSGLPNDRFFAVRPEGSVSTLKIQRTERGDSAVYLCASSPRGSGNNQPQHFGDGTRLSIL.